This T cell receptor beta chain was documented in a study of T cells in Graves' hyperthyroidism and ophthalmopathy. This clonotype came up many times. The antigen is undetermined. Regions amplified from RNA transcripts were the TCR beta CDR3 regions. The HTBI primer set drove a first-round RT-PCR of the TCR CDR3. TCRdb analysed the multiplex PCR reads with MiXCR anew, one entry per CDR3 protein. The top ten clones hold approximately 12% of a sample with 500,000 to 650,000 distinct CDR3 sequences, approximately 15% of them seen once. Disease duration was under 3 months in the ophthalmopathy patients, who also had a Clinical Activity Score of at least 3 and a NOSPECS grade of at least 4. Clinical symptoms, serum thyroxine and TRAb, thyroid ultrasound and orbital computed tomography were used for the diagnoses. Around 9.9 ml of fresh peripheral blood supplied the PBMCs. General study points: Most thyroid clonotypes that were expanded above 0.001 also turned up in blood.

Germline V gene lookup returns CDR1 SQVTM and CDR2 ANQGSEA. V was clipped by 3 bases and J by 2 bases, with 10 bases between them. This CDR3 is built from 13 residues. This sequence originates from a woman in her forties or fifties with Graves' ophthalmopathy. Sequenced sample: blood. The chain combines TRBV29-1 with TRBJ1-1; no firm D call. This CDR3 is CSVERRLNTEAFF. DNA for the CDR3: TGCAGCGTTGAGCGGAGGCTTAACACTGAAGCTTTCTTT.